Presented here are 31 T cell receptor beta chains from one specimen sequenced in a study of shared clonotypes between healthy human individuals. Assay used: immunoSEQ multiplex PCR; TCRdb lists only in-frame clones, some missing. The sample shows a few million clones, around nine tenths of them seen only once. Sequencing was carried out using naive CD4+ T cells sorted from blood. Indicated subset: CD45RA+ positively selected. Receptors originate from a man aged 18-30 years in good health.

The chain couples TRBV6-7 to TRBJ2-3, with TRBD2 matching 12 bases. TRBV6-7 is recorded as an ORF, its role being uncertain. V lost 5 bases to trimming and J lost 2 bases; unmatched junction nucleotides: 5. The CDR3 is 16 amino acids. CDR3 nucleotide sequence: TGTGCCAGCAGTCTAGCGGGGGGGAACTTCACAGATACGCAGTATTTT. It translates to CASSLAGGNFTDTQYF.

This chain connects TRBV6-6 to TRBJ1-1; D unresolved. The CDR3 runs to 14 residues. Trimming stripped 2 bases from V and 3 bases from J, with 10 bases between. From germline, CDR1 is MNHNY and CDR2 SVGAGI (reference sequence). CDR3 sequence: CASSYEGGYTEAFF. DNA for the CDR3: TGTGCCAGCAGTTACGAGGGAGGATACACTGAAGCTTTCTTT.

This clone was observed once. The chain has TRBV15 and TRBJ1-1; D unresolved. Germline loops: CDR1 LNHNV, CDR2 YYDKDF (reference sequence). Trimming shortened V by 9 bases and J by 4 bases, and 21 bases separated the two germline ends. The CDR3 loop spans 15 amino acids. In nucleotides, the CDR3 is TGTGCCACTAACCTGGCGGACCAGCGGGGCACTGAAGCTTTCTTT. Protein sequence: CATNLADQRGTEAFF. Drawing the rest from reference TRBV15 and TRBJ1-1, the complete variable domain is DAMVIQNPRYQVTQFGKPVTLSCSQTLNHNVMYWYQQKSSQAPKLLFHYYDKDFNNEADTPDNFQSRRPNTSFCFLDIRSPGLGDTAMYLCATNLADQRGTEAFFGQGTRLTVV.

Here the CDR3 DNA reads TGTGCCTGGAGTAAGGGGAGCGATCAGCCCCAGCATTTT. Protein sequence: CAWSKGSDQPQHF. This chain joins TRBV30 and TRBJ1-5; possibly TRBD1 for D (5 bases). This CDR3 has 13 residues. The ends were cut back, 2 bases at V and 5 bases at J, with 10 bases in the middle. The germline CDR1 and CDR2 sequences are GTSNPN and SVGIG (reference sequence).

V usage is TRBV7-2 and J usage is TRBJ2-7; 9 nucleotides agree with TRBD1. Per the germline V gene, CDR1 is SGHTA and CDR2 is FQGNSA. The CDR3 consists of 16 residues. The V and J ends lost 5 bases and 3 bases, in that order; junction bases with no gene match: 11. The CDR3 region is CASSPFPGQGLYEQYF. The CDR3 coding sequence is TGTGCCAGCAGCCCTTTCCCGGGACAGGGACTCTACGAGCAGTACTTC.

J is TRBJ2-7 and V is TRBV11-2; D may be TRBD1 (6 bases). The CDR3 runs 16 residues. CDR1 is SGHAT and CDR2 is FQNNGV in the germline V gene. The germline V and J ends were trimmed by 5 bases and 0 bases, with 17 bases remaining between them. The CDR3 DNA sequence: TGTGCCAGCAGCCCCCGCACAGGGAAAAGCTCCTACGAGCAGTACTTC. Residues: CASSPRTGKSSYEQYF.

The rearrangement uses TRBV19 and TRBJ1-2, with TRBD1 matching over 7 bases. CDR3 length: 16 amino acids. With V trimmed by 4 bases and J by 7 bases, 15 bases remained unmatched. The germline gives CDR1 LNHDA, CDR2 SQIVND (reference sequence). The CDR3 sequence is CASSKIGTDRRFGYTF. DNA of the CDR3: TGTGCCAGTAGTAAAATCGGGACAGACCGACGGTTTGGCTACACCTTC.

The chain has TRBV12-5 and TRBJ1-6; TRBD1 is a possible D gene (5 bases). The CDR3 loop spans 19 amino acids. V lost 0 bases, J lost 10 bases, and 25 bases lay in between. Germline V gene lookup returns CDR1 LGHNT and CDR2 FRNRAP. The CDR3 here is CASGLVLIGTQGVGSPLHF. CDR3 coding DNA: TGTGCTAGTGGTTTGGTACTTATCGGGACCCAGGGAGTGGGCTCACCCCTCCACTTT.

The V call is TRBV7-2, the J call TRBJ2-3, with 7 bases matching TRBD2. Germline CDR1 and CDR2: SGHTA and FQGNSA. The CDR3 runs to 18 residues. V gave up 5 bases and J gave up 2 bases; unmatched junction bases: 16. The CDR3 DNA is TGTGCCAGCAGCCCCAGTATAAGCGGGACGACCTACACAGATACGCAGTATTTT. Amino acid sequence: CASSPSISGTTYTDTQYF. Variable domain in full (rest from reference TRBV7-2 and TRBJ2-3): GAGVSQSPSNKVTEKGKDVELRCDPISGHTALYWYRQSLGQGLEFLIYFQGNSAPDKSGLPSDRFSAERTGGSVSTLTIQRTQQEDSAVYLCASSPSISGTTYTDTQYFGPGTRLTVL.

This clone was found once. One junction end does not reproduce the germline sequence, and a read error may be involved. The sample has other DNA sequences that encode this CDR3 too. The genes are TRBV10-3 and TRBJ2-7; D is ambiguous. CDR1 and CDR2 (germline): ENHRY, SYGVKD. The CDR3 spans 11 residues. CDR3: CAISDRSEQYF. The CDR3 DNA reads TGCGCCATCAGTGATAGGTCCGAGCAGTACTTC.

This clone showed up just a few times. The chain joins TRBV19 to TRBJ2-7; 8 nucleotides line up with TRBD1. In germline, CDR1 is LNHDA, CDR2 SQIVND (reference sequence). The CDR3 covers 16 residues. The V and J ends lost 5 bases and 0 bases, in that order; junction bases with no gene match: 9. CDR3 in DNA: TGTGCCAGTAGTCCCCTAGGACAGGGCAGCTCCTACGAGCAGTACTTC. Its translation: CASSPLGQGSSYEQYF.

V gene TRBV6-5 combines with J gene TRBJ1-1; D might be TRBD1 (5 bases). Germline loops: CDR1 MNHEY, CDR2 SVGAGI. With 6 bases removed from V and 1 base from J, the gap between germline ends came to 9 bases. CDR3 length: 13 residues. Here the CDR3 DNA reads TGTGCCAGCAGCGGACACCAGAACACTGAAGCTTTCTTT. Translating it yields CASSGHQNTEAFF.

This chain links TRBV30 with TRBJ2-1; D possibly corresponds to TRBD1 (5 bases). The CDR3 loop spans 11 amino acids. The V end was cut by 6 bases, the J end by 5 bases, with 8 bases between. From germline, CDR1 is GTSNPN and CDR2 SVGIG (reference sequence). Here the CDR3 DNA reads TGTGCCTGCACAGGTCACAATGAGCAGTTCTTC. Translating it yields CACTGHNEQFF.

The rearrangement uses TRBV5-4 and TRBJ2-2; D remains unclear. With 0 bases removed from V and 8 bases from J, the gap between germline ends came to 11 bases. Germline loops: CDR1 SGHNT, CDR2 YYREEE (reference sequence). The CDR3 sequence is 14 residues long. The CDR3 region is CASSLDSGVGELFF. Written as DNA, the CDR3 is TGTGCCAGCAGCTTGGACTCGGGCGTGGGGGAGCTGTTTTTT.

This clone was seen more than once but under ten times. The V call is TRBV28, the J call TRBJ1-5; D uncertain. Trimming stripped 3 bases from V and 2 bases from J, with 20 bases between. This CDR3 comprises 18 residues. The V gene's germline CDR1 is MDHEN and CDR2 SYDVKM. DNA of the CDR3: TGTGCCAGCAGTTTGGGGTTGCTAGGAGGGTTCGGCAATCAGCCCCAGCATTTT. Its protein is CASSLGLLGGFGNQPQHF. The complete variable domain, with remaining parts taken from reference TRBV28 and TRBJ1-5, reads DVKVTQSSRYLVKRTGEKVFLECVQDMDHENMFWYRQDPGLGLRLIYFSYDVKMKEKGDIPEGYSVSREKKERFSLILESASTNQTSMYLCASSLGLLGGFGNQPQHFGDGTRLSIL.

This clone was counted a single time. The rearrangement uses TRBV10-2 and TRBJ1-1; D unresolved. This CDR3 contains 13 residues. Between the trimmed V and J ends, which lost 0 bases and 4 bases, there was a span of 6 bases. Germline CDR1 and CDR2: WSHSY and SAAADI. CDR3 residues: CASSESAATEAFF. For the CDR3, the DNA is TGCGCCAGCAGTGAGTCGGCAGCCACTGAAGCTTTCTTT.

With regard to this clone: Sequence at one end of the junction differs from germline and may be a read error. Other DNA variants within this sample encode the same CDR3. The J gene is TRBJ1-1, the V gene TRBV30; D not resolved. The CDR3 has 13 residues. Germline-derived CDR1 and CDR2 are GTSNPN and SVGIG (reference sequence). The DNA for the CDR3 is TGTGCCTGGAGCCGCCAGTCGAACACTGAAGCTTTCTTC. This translates into CAWSRQSNTEAFF. The full variable domain, with the rest looked up from reference TRBV30 and TRBJ1-1, is SQTIHQWPATLVQPVGSPLSLECTVEGTSNPNLYWYRQAAGRGLQLLFYSVGIGQISSEVPQNLSASRPQDRQFILSSKKLLLSDSGFYLCAWSRQSNTEAFFGQGTRLTVV.

A single count supports this clone. The chain recombines TRBV5-4 with TRBJ1-1; no clear D gene. The CDR3 is 14 residues long. Germline V gives CDR1 SGHNT, CDR2 YYREEE (reference sequence). V was trimmed by 0 bases and J by 6 bases, leaving 12 bases between them. CDR3 region: CASSLVGRRAEAFF. The CDR3 nucleotides are TGTGCCAGCAGCTTGGTAGGGCGCCGCGCTGAAGCTTTCTTT.

Remarks on this clone: Other DNA variants within this sample encode the same CDR3. CDR3 in amino acids: CASSATGTSGNTIYF. The CDR3 bases are TGTGCCAGCAGTGCCACAGGGACCTCTGGAAACACCATATATTTT. The J gene is TRBJ1-3, the V gene TRBV2; TRBD1 might be the D (6 bases). V lost 4 bases to trimming and J lost 0 bases, with 10 bases between them. CDR3 length equals 15 residues. The germline CDR1 and CDR2 sequences are SNHLY and FYNNEI.

This rearrangement joins TRBV5-6 to TRBJ2-3, with 10 bases aligning to TRBD2. In germline, CDR1 is SGHDT, CDR2 YYEEEE. CDR3 length equals 14 residues. The V segment lost 4 bases and the J segment 4 bases; nucleotides outside the gene matches: 3. CDR3 nucleotides: TGTGCCAGCAGCGAGCGGGGGGGCCCAGATACGCAGTATTTT. It is translated as CASSERGGPDTQYF. The complete variable domain, with remaining parts taken from reference TRBV5-6 and TRBJ2-3, reads DAGVTQSPTHLIKTRGQQVTLRCSPKSGHDTVSWYQQALGQGPQFIFQYYEEEERQRGNFPDRFSGHQFPNYSSELNVNALLLGDSALYLCASSERGGPDTQYFGPGTRLTVL.

The chain links TRBV11-2 to TRBJ2-1; TRBD2 is a possible D gene (6 bases). V gave up 7 bases and J gave up 3 bases, with 16 bases separating them. Germline V gene lookup returns CDR1 SGHAT and CDR2 FQNNGV. CDR3 size: 15 residues. CDR3: CASTPRRESYNEQFF. The CDR3 DNA follows: TGTGCCAGCACCCCGCGGAGGGAGAGCTACAATGAGCAGTTCTTC.

The V gene is TRBV5-1, the J gene TRBJ2-3, with D unclear. Trimming pared 6 bases from V and 0 bases from J, leaving 11 bases between. Germline loops: CDR1 SGHRS, CDR2 YFSETQ. CDR3 length equals 14 residues. Written as DNA, the CDR3 is TGCGCCAGCATCCAGGATTCTAGCACAGATACGCAGTATTTT. It encodes CASIQDSSTDTQYF.

This clone has only one observation. The chain employs TRBV21-1 and TRBJ1-6. TRBV21-1 counts as a pseudogene. The CDR3 has 16 residues. The CDR3 bases are TGTGCCAGCAGCCCCCCCGGGGGGCCAGTTGTGACACCCCTCCACTTT. Protein product: CASSPPGGPVVTPLHF.

This rearrangement joins TRBV13 to TRBJ1-1; a weak D match, TRBD1 (5 bases). This CDR3 contains 15 residues. Germline V gives CDR1 PRHDT, CDR2 FYEKMQ (reference sequence). Trimming removed 0 bases at V and 2 bases at J, with 10 bases between. In DNA, the CDR3 is TGTGCCAGCAGCTTAGGGGGGCCAGGAAACACTGAAGCTTTCTTT. Translated, it gives CASSLGGPGNTEAFF.

Points on this clone: The same CDR3 arises from other DNA sequences in this sample as well. The gene calls are TRBV19 and TRBJ1-1, with TRBD1 identical over 9 bases. Germline lookup yields CDR1 LNHDA and CDR2 SQIVND (reference sequence). With 8 bases clipped from V and 1 base from J, the junction kept 2 bases outside the gene matches. There are 13 residues in the CDR3. The CDR3 loop is CASQGQGNTEAFF. The CDR3 DNA reads TGTGCCAGTCAGGGACAGGGGAACACTGAAGCTTTCTTT.

The chain couples TRBV2 to TRBJ2-7; perhaps TRBD1 as D (6 bases). V lost 6 bases and J 0 bases, leaving 12 bases between the germline ends. CDR1 and CDR2 (germline): SNHLY, FYNNEI. The CDR3 contains 14 residues. This CDR3 reads CASRLQGDSYEQYF. Here the CDR3 DNA reads TGTGCCAGCAGGTTACAGGGAGACTCCTACGAGCAGTACTTC.

The CDR3 DNA is TGCGCCAGCAGCGTACAGGGGTGGGATGGCTACACCTTC. Translating gives CASSVQGWDGYTF. The chain employs TRBV5-1 and TRBJ1-2; 7 nucleotides match TRBD1. Germline V lookup: CDR1 SGHRS, CDR2 YFSETQ. The CDR3 loop spans 13 amino acids. Trimming took 4 bases from V and 6 from J; bases not matched to a gene: 6.

V usage is TRBV11-2 and J usage is TRBJ1-2, with D perhaps matching TRBD1 (5 bases). V was pared by 6 bases and J by 8 bases, with 19 bases between. CDR1 SGHAT and CDR2 FQNNGV come from the germline V gene. CDR3 length: 14 residues. As DNA, the CDR3 is TGTGCCAGCAGTCGGGAGGGGACTGGCAAAGGCTACACCTTC. Translation: CASSREGTGKGYTF. Based on the CDR3 plus reference TRBV11-2 and TRBJ1-2, the full variable domain is EAGVAQSPRYKIIEKRQSVAFWCNPISGHATLYWYQQILGQGPKLLIQFQNNGVVDDSQLPKDRFSAERLKGVDSTLKIQPAKLEDSAVYLCASSREGTGKGYTFGSGTRLTVV.

Points on this clone: No conserved phenylalanine or tryptophan ends this CDR3, so it is likely a read error. The DNA is left out, because the CDR3 cannot be placed on it with certainty; the CDR3 is given as TCRdb lists it. V and J are TRBV5-6 and TRBJ1-2. A total of 10 residues make up the CDR3, ends included. Germline V CDR1 and CDR2: SGHDT, YYEEEE. The CDR3 is CASSGLTGPL.

Notes on this clone: Other DNA sequences in this sample translate to the same CDR3. V is TRBV7-2 and J is TRBJ2-7; 8 bases map to TRBD2. J was trimmed by 4 bases and V by 3 bases; bases with no gene match: 2. The CDR3 length is 13 residues. Per the germline V gene, CDR1 is SGHTA and CDR2 is FQGNSA. Written as DNA, the CDR3 is TGTGCCAGCAGCTTTTCTAGCGGGTACGAGCAGTACTTC. It is translated as CASSFSSGYEQYF.

V and J are TRBV18 and TRBJ2-1, with TRBD1 identical over 11 bases. Trimming removed 2 bases from V and 10 bases from J; junction bases left unmatched: 4. The germline CDR1 and CDR2 sequences are KGHSH and LQKENI. CDR3 length: 14 amino acids. The CDR3 nucleotides are TGTGCCAGCTCACCAACGGGACAGGGGGTCGAGCAGTTCTTC. Protein: CASSPTGQGVEQFF.